Shown below are 20 T cell receptor beta chains from a single sample sequenced in a study of T cell responses to AZD1222 COVID-19 vaccine. The repertoire was sequenced with immunoSEQ multiplex PCR; TCRdb's copy has only in-frame clones and lacks some. The sample lists some 180,000 clones, approximately 86% seen once, with roughly 0.49% in the top ten. The material sequenced was peripheral blood, taken on day 0 of AZD1222 vaccination. Every receptor here comes from an adult in good health.

The chain uses TRBV12-2 and TRBJ1-3. TRBV12-2 is assigned pseudogene status. There are 16 residues in the CDR3. This chain's CDR3 is CASRLVMLGHEHTIYF. The DNA for the CDR3 is TGTGCAAGTCGCTTAGTTATGTTAGGGCACGAGCACACCATATATTTT.

In its sample, this clone was seen a few times. CDR3 in amino acids: CASSPPGPLASSYNEQFF. DNA for the CDR3: TGTGCCAGCTCACCACCTGGGCCATTAGCGAGCTCCTACAATGAGCAGTTCTTC. The chain is built from TRBV18 and TRBJ2-1; a weak D match, TRBD2 (5 bases). CDR3 size: 18 residues. Germline-derived CDR1 and CDR2 are KGHSH and LQKENI. Trimming removed 0 bases at V and 0 bases at J, with 15 bases between.

The V call is TRBV3-1 (or the pseudogene TRBV3-2), the J call TRBJ1-1; a weak D match, TRBD1 (5 bases). CDR1 is LGHDT, CDR2 YNNKEL, per germline (reference sequence). The CDR3 runs 13 residues. V lost 4 bases and J 4 bases, leaving 10 bases between the germline ends. CDR3 sequence: CASSPLGGTEAFF. The CDR3 nucleotides are TGTGCCAGCAGCCCCTTGGGGGGCACTGAAGCTTTCTTT.

The DNA of the CDR3 is TGCGCCAGCAGTTTGGACAGGGAGGAATCACCCCTCCACTTT. Protein product: CASSLDREESPLHF. V gene TRBV10-2 combines with J gene TRBJ1-6, with TRBD1 matching over 8 bases. V dropped 5 bases and J dropped 10; count of bases not matched to a gene: 7. The CDR3 spans 14 residues. Germline CDR1 and CDR2: WSHSY and SAAADI.

This chain connects TRBV28 to TRBJ2-3; possibly TRBD2 for D (5 bases). V was clipped by 4 bases and J by 4 bases, with 9 bases between them. CDR1 and CDR2 from the germline V gene are MDHEN and SYDVKM. The CDR3 extends over 13 amino acids. CDR3 sequence reads: CASSWRAPDTQYF. For the CDR3, the DNA is TGTGCCAGCAGTTGGCGGGCCCCAGATACGCAGTATTTT. The full variable domain, rest sourced from reference TRBV28 and TRBJ2-3, is DVKVTQSSRYLVKRTGEKVFLECVQDMDHENMFWYRQDPGLGLRLIYFSYDVKMKEKGDIPEGYSVSREKKERFSLILESASTNQTSMYLCASSWRAPDTQYFGPGTRLTVL.

The V gene is TRBV27, the J gene TRBJ2-3; TRBD2 is a possible D gene (6 bases). V gave up 5 bases and J gave up 2 bases, with 14 bases separating them. Germline-derived CDR1 and CDR2 are MNHEY and SMNVEV (reference sequence). The CDR3 totals 15 residues. The CDR3, as DNA: TGTGCCAGCAGTAAAGGGACTTATCTCACAGATACGCAGTATTTT. Amino acid sequence: CASSKGTYLTDTQYF.

J is TRBJ1-5 and V is TRBV4-3, with D maybe TRBD1 (6 bases). Trimming shortened V by 4 bases and J by 3 bases, and 10 bases separated the two germline ends. CDR1 is LGHNA, CDR2 YSLEER, per germline. This CDR3 spans 14 amino acids. The CDR3 loop is CASSPGTLNQPQHF. CDR3 DNA: TGCGCCAGCAGCCCCGGGACACTCAATCAGCCCCAGCATTTT.

The genes are TRBV4-1 and TRBJ2-7; unclear D gene. There are 14 residues in the CDR3. V gave up 0 bases and J gave up 0 bases, with 6 bases separating them. CDR1 is MGHRA, CDR2 YSYEKL, per germline. The CDR3 region is CASSQERSSYEQYF. The CDR3 DNA is TGCGCCAGCAGCCAAGAGCGGTCCTCCTACGAGCAGTACTTC.

The rearrangement joins TRBV15 to TRBJ1-1; D gene uncertain. The CDR3 is 19 amino acids. Germline V CDR1 and CDR2: LNHNV, YYDKDF (reference sequence). V lost 1 base to trimming and J lost 3 bases, with 24 bases between them. CDR3 DNA: TGTGCCACCAGCAGAGGGGGAGGAGGGAGTTACAATAGGGACACTGAAGCTTTCTTT. It encodes CATSRGGGGSYNRDTEAFF.

The chain uses TRBV5-4 and TRBJ1-1, with D perhaps TRBD1 (6 bases). Germline assignment: CDR1 SGHNT and CDR2 YYREEE (reference sequence). V lost 4 bases, J lost 10 bases, and 17 bases lay in between. The CDR3 sequence is 13 residues long. For the CDR3, the DNA is TGTGCCAGCAGCCCGCTCGGGGGGCAATTAGCTTTCTTT. Protein product: CASSPLGGQLAFF.

The J gene is TRBJ2-2, the V gene TRBV13; 10 bases fit TRBD2. The J segment lost 7 bases and the V segment lost 1 base, leaving 6 bases of the junction unmatched. This CDR3 contains 16 residues. The V gene's germline CDR1 is PRHDT and CDR2 FYEKMQ (reference sequence). The CDR3 here is CASSLDRLAGRGELFF. CDR3 DNA: TGTGCCAGCAGCTTAGACCGACTAGCGGGCCGCGGGGAGCTGTTTTTT.

The V call is TRBV24-1, the J call TRBJ2-1; D is ambiguous. The CDR3 is 14 residues long. V lost 4 bases to trimming and J lost 2 bases, with 8 bases between them. Germline V gives CDR1 KGHDR, CDR2 SFDVKD. The CDR3, as DNA: TGTGCCACCAGTGACCCTCCCCCCTACAATGAGCAGTTCTTC. Translating it yields CATSDPPPYNEQFF.

The chain combines TRBV7-3 with TRBJ2-1; 7 positions agree with TRBD1. V gave up 4 bases and J gave up 5 bases; unmatched junction bases: 2. The CDR3 extends over 13 amino acids. The germline CDR1 and CDR2 sequences are SGHTA and FQGTGA. In DNA, the CDR3 is TGTGCCAGCAGCTCGGGACAGAACAATGAGCAGTTCTTC. Its translation is CASSSGQNNEQFF.

This clone has just one count. This sequence joins TRBV19 and TRBJ1-1; tentative D call: TRBD1 (5 bases). V was shortened by 4 bases and J by 1 base, with 22 bases between the two germline ends. From germline, CDR1 is LNHDA and CDR2 SQIVND (reference sequence). The length of the CDR3 is 18 residues. CDR3 in amino acids: CASSKGKTGGIRNTEAFF. The CDR3 DNA is TGTGCCAGTAGTAAGGGGAAAACGGGGGGAATAAGGAACACTGAAGCTTTCTTT.

Ten or more counts support this clone. V usage is TRBV14 and J usage is TRBJ1-3; D may be TRBD1 (5 bases). The CDR3 runs 15 residues. Looked up from germline, CDR1 is SGHDN and CDR2 is FVKESK. V dropped 1 base and J dropped 0 bases, with 7 bases sitting between them. The CDR3, as DNA: TGTGCCAGCAGCCAAGGGACACGCTCTGGAAACACCATATATTTT. Protein: CASSQGTRSGNTIYF.

V is TRBV5-6 and J is TRBJ2-7; 10 bases fit TRBD2. The CDR3 is made up of 15 amino acids. The J segment lost 3 bases and the V segment lost 0 bases, leaving 3 bases of the junction unmatched. Germline V lookup: CDR1 SGHDT, CDR2 YYEEEE. CDR3 nucleotide sequence: TGTGCCAGCAGCTTGGATCTAGCGGGAGTCTACGAGCAGTACTTC. This codes for CASSLDLAGVYEQYF.

As to this clone: The identical CDR3 is also encoded by other nucleotide sequences in the sample. V is TRBV5-1 and J is TRBJ1-6; maybe TRBD1 (6 bases). This CDR3 has 14 residues. In germline, CDR1 is SGHRS, CDR2 YFSETQ. V was trimmed by 0 bases and J by 7 bases, leaving 8 bases between them. CDR3 in amino acids: CASSLGQGNSPLHF. CDR3 bases: TGCGCCAGCAGCTTGGGTCAGGGGAATTCACCCCTCCACTTT.

The chain employs TRBV14 and TRBJ1-1, with no clear D. V was trimmed by 1 base and J by 0 bases, leaving 6 bases between them. The CDR3 extends over 14 amino acids. CDR1 is SGHDN, CDR2 FVKESK, per germline. The CDR3 is CASSQGLMNTEAFF. DNA of the CDR3: TGTGCCAGCAGCCAAGGACTAATGAACACTGAAGCTTTCTTT.

The V and J genes are TRBV15 and TRBJ1-5, with D maybe TRBD1 (5 bases). V gave up 5 bases and J gave up 1 base, with 15 bases separating them. Looked up from germline, CDR1 is LNHNV and CDR2 is YYDKDF (reference sequence). The CDR3 spans 16 residues. The CDR3 region is CATSRVPTASNQPQHF. The CDR3 nucleotides are TGTGCCACCAGCCGAGTACCGACAGCAAGCAATCAGCCCCAGCATTTT. The variable domain in full, with the rest retrieved from reference TRBV15 and TRBJ1-5, is DAMVIQNPRYQVTQFGKPVTLSCSQTLNHNVMYWYQQKSSQAPKLLFHYYDKDFNNEADTPDNFQSRRPNTSFCFLDIRSPGLGDTAMYLCATSRVPTASNQPQHFGDGTRLSIL.

The genes are TRBV7-2 and TRBJ2-2, with D possibly matching TRBD1 (6 bases). The CDR3 is 15 amino acids. Trimming took off 5 bases at V and 0 bases at J, with 10 bases between the two ends. CDR1 is SGHTA and CDR2 is FQGNSA in the germline V gene. This CDR3 is CASSPDSTNTGELFF. The CDR3 coding sequence is TGTGCCAGCAGCCCGGACAGTACGAACACCGGGGAGCTGTTTTTT.